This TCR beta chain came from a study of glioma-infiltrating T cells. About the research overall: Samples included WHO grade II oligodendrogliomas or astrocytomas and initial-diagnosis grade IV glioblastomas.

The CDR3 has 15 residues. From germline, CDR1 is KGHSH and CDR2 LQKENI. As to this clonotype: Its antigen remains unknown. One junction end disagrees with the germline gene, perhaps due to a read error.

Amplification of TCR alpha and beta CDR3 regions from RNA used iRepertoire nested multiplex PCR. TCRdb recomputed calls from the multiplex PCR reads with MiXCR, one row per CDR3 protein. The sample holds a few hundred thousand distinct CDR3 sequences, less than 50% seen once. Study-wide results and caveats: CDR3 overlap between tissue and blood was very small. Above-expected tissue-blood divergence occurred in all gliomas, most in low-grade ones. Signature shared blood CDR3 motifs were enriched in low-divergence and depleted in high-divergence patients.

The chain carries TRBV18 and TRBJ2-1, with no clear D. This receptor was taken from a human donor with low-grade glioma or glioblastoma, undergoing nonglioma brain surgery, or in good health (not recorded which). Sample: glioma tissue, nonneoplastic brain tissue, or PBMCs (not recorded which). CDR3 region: CANSPVAQARDEQFF. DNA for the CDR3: TGTGCCAACTCACCAGTGGCACAAGCTCGCGATGAGCAGTTCTTC.